This TCR beta chain was identified during a study of T cell changes during pregnancy in multiple sclerosis. This clone was seen a single time. Germline lookup yields CDR1 SGDLS and CDR2 YYNGEE. J lost 7 bases, V lost 0 bases, and 7 bases had no gene match. CDR3 size: 16 residues. Measured with immunoSEQ multiplex PCR; TCRdb has only the in-frame clones, and not every one. This repertoire shows 25,000 to 30,000 clones, approximately 89% found once; its top ten account for 6.5% to 7.5%. This sequence joins TRBV9 and TRBJ2-2; 9 positions agree with TRBD2. Specimen: CD8+ T cells from peripheral blood mononuclear cells, collected after pregnancy. The sequence came from a female donor with multiple sclerosis, enrolled in a pregnancy study. CDR3 protein: CASSVGAGGPVGELFF. The DNA for the CDR3 is TGTGCCAGCAGCGTAGGGGCGGGAGGGCCTGTCGGGGAGCTGTTTTTT.